A selection of T cell receptor beta chains follows, all from one sample in a study of blood T cell repertoires in COVID-19. The data were produced by immunoSEQ multiplex PCR, yet TCRdb's version contains in-frame clones alone and is incomplete. Among 400,000 to 500,000 clones, around nine tenths were seen once, and the ten largest hold approximately 1.5%. The sequenced sample was PBMCs or T cells enriched from blood (not recorded which). These receptors were obtained from a woman aged 18-30 years who had been exposed to COVID-19. Both conserved end residues are part of each CDR3.

TRBV2 CASSEGLSYEQYF
TRBV4-2 CASGSTGNYGYTF
TRBV5-1 CASSPLSTGPGNTIYF
TRBV5-4 CASSLFGQGDEKLFF
TRBV7-3 CASSDGQGAVYEQYF
TRBV11-2 CASSLDRASYEQYF
TRBV2 CASSVGGPNTEAFF
TRBV18 CASSPIAGSYNEQFF
TRBV30 CAWSFGDRGTQETQYF
TRBV19 CASKLDRPSGGYTF
TRBV30 CAWSSTPTGELFF
TRBV29-1 CSGMPGLAGETQYF
TRBV6-2/TRBV6-3 CASSYSIGGGSNQPQHF
TRBV15 CATSRGTSFGTQYF
TRBV6-5 CASSYTAGSKTQYF
TRBV4-2 CASSQGGHYEQYF
TRBV5-5 CASSSGSLGEKLFF
TRBV4-3 CASSQDTRGGPQNIQYF
TRBV27 CASSLSLAAYNEQFF
TRBV4-2 CASSLDLENEQFF
TRBV2 CASREDRGGSYEQYF
TRBV3-1/TRBV3-2 CASSQGQGALSYNSPLHF
TRBV18 CASSPLDSGDGLYEQYF
TRBV2 CASSERTSGIWTGELFF
TRBV19 CASRDSGGILDEQYF
TRBV9 CASGLVGDSGANVLTF
TRBV6-5 CASRTGQGQEQYF
TRBV2 CASSEGTGRGGYTF
TRBV3-1/TRBV3-2 CASSQDWAGGQPQHF
TRBV9 CASSVTTGTAVTYSNQPQHF
TRBV30 CAWSPAPAREQYF
TRBV28 CASSFRGRGYGYTF
TRBV7-2 CASSLAGTLTHGYTF
TRBV28 CASSFPQGGGTGELFF
TRBV25-1 CASSESTWTGGDEKLFF
TRBV6-1 CASSEIRGSSPLHF
TRBV12-3/TRBV12-4 CASSLAGVQPQHF
TRBV7-3 CASSRVPGQTDTQYF
TRBV6-5 CASSSGRTNNEQFF
TRBV28 CASSLLGLPPYEQYF
TRBV7-4 CASSKTGDSQPQHF
TRBV7-9 CASSPNGLLFGYEQYF
TRBV2 CASSEVASGNTIYF
TRBV9 CASSAGQGPISGNTIYF
TRBV5-1 CASSPPGRTSYEQYF
TRBV6-5 CASSSQGRHNEQFF
TRBV9 CASSSDRLSGNTIYF
TRBV6-1 CASSEELTGGKSPLHF
TRBV28 CASSLPGTGFYEQYF